Each of the 27 T cell receptor beta chains below was sequenced from the same sample in a study of T cells in localized non-small cell lung cancer. Only in-frame clones appear in the TCRdb table, and some are missing; sequencing was by immunoSEQ multiplex PCR. The repertoire has some 50,000 clones, 65% to 90% of them found once; the top ten carry about 15%. Sequences were derived from peripheral blood mononuclear cells, sampled before any cancer treatment. The receptors originated from a man aged 40-75 years with stage III lung adenocarcinoma.

V usage is TRBV30 and J usage is TRBJ1-1; D ambiguous. The CDR3 spans 10 residues. The germline V and J ends were trimmed by 5 bases and 7 bases, with 8 bases remaining between them. The V gene's germline CDR1 is GTSNPN and CDR2 SVGIG (reference sequence). The CDR3 nucleotides read TGTGCCTGGGGAACCTATGAAGCTTTCTTT. It specifies CAWGTYEAFF.

This clone was seen once. The CDR3 loop is CASSEWGGGAYEQYF. DNA for the CDR3: TGCGCCAGCAGTGAGTGGGGCGGGGGGGCCTACGAGCAGTACTTC. The chain couples TRBV10-2 to TRBJ2-7; 9 bases are shared with TRBD2. CDR1 and CDR2 (germline): WSHSY, SAAADI. Trimming at V came to 1 base and at J to 2 bases, leaving 3 bases not matched to a gene. The CDR3 is 15 amino acids.

This clone appeared a few times. V usage is TRBV10-2 and J usage is TRBJ2-5, with a tentative D call TRBD2 (5 bases). The CDR3 contains 16 residues. V lost 6 bases and J lost 2, with 19 bases in between. Germline CDR1 and CDR2: WSHSY and SAAADI. The CDR3 loop is CASRRFSSGEQETQYF. For the CDR3, the DNA is TGCGCCAGCAGACGCTTTAGCAGCGGTGAACAAGAGACCCAGTACTTC.

V gene TRBV9 combines with J gene TRBJ1-1; D gene ambiguous. Germline V lookup: CDR1 SGDLS, CDR2 YYNGEE. The V and J ends lost 0 bases and 1 base respectively, with 7 bases between them. The CDR3 has 14 amino acids. The CDR3 sequence: CASSVGTANTEAFF. The CDR3, as DNA: TGTGCCAGCAGCGTAGGTACCGCGAACACTGAAGCTTTCTTT.

The chain combines TRBV18 with TRBJ2-5, with D unresolved. V was pared by 2 bases and J by 4 bases, with 11 bases between. Germline V lookup: CDR1 KGHSH, CDR2 LQKENI. The CDR3 is 14 amino acids. The CDR3 nucleotides are TGTGCCAGCTCACCATACCTATCGGGAGAGACCCAGTACTTC. Translated: CASSPYLSGETQYF. Supplemented by reference TRBV18 and TRBJ2-5, the full variable domain reads NAGVMQNPRHLVRRRGQEARLRCSPMKGHSHVYWYRQLPEEGLKFMVYLQKENIIDESGMPKERFSAEFPKEGPSILRIQQVVRGDSAAYFCASSPYLSGETQYFGPGTRLLVL.

The rearrangement links TRBV18 to TRBJ1-6; D remains ambiguous. The CDR3 has 16 amino acids. CDR1 KGHSH and CDR2 LQKENI come from the germline V gene. The germline V and J ends were trimmed by 3 bases and 13 bases, with 22 bases remaining between them. CDR3: CASSPSFSPTRWPLHF. DNA for the CDR3: TGTGCCAGCTCACCCTCGTTTAGCCCGACGCGTTGGCCCCTCCACTTT.

This clone was recorded only once. J is TRBJ2-3 and V is TRBV11-3; tentatively, D is TRBD1 or TRBD2 (6 bases each). The CDR3 spans 12 residues. V dropped 5 bases and J dropped 9 bases, with 12 bases sitting between them. CDR1 SGHNT and CDR2 YENEEA come from the germline V gene. In DNA, the CDR3 is TGTGCCAGCAGCGAGGGGGGTTCCACGCAGTATTTT. Its protein product is CASSEGGSTQYF.

The chain carries TRBV30 and TRBJ1-2, with D hard to call. V was shortened by 0 bases and J by 2 bases, with 7 bases between the two germline ends. The CDR3 sequence is 13 residues long. Germline CDR1 reads GTSNPN; CDR2 reads SVGIG (reference sequence). Here the CDR3 DNA reads TGTGCCTGGAGTGTAGACGAAAACTATGGCTACACCTTC. It yields the protein CAWSVDENYGYTF.

The chain is built from TRBV6-1 and TRBJ2-3; TRBD1 aligns across 7 bases. Unmatched junction bases numbered 11, after V lost 6 bases and J lost 2 bases. This CDR3 comprises 16 residues. Germline loops: CDR1 MNHNS, CDR2 SASEGT. CDR3 loop: CASREPGGAHTDTQYF. Written as DNA, the CDR3 is TGTGCCAGCAGGGAACCAGGGGGAGCACACACAGATACGCAGTATTTT.

The V and J genes are TRBV9 and TRBJ1-6, with TRBD1 matching 10 bases. Unmatched junction bases numbered 3, after V lost 3 bases and J lost 9 bases. There are 14 residues in the CDR3. CDR1 and CDR2 from the germline V gene are SGDLS and YYNGEE. CDR3 DNA sequence: TGTGCCAGCAGCGGAGGGACAGGGGTTTCACCCCTCCACTTT. It encodes CASSGGTGVSPLHF.

The chain uses TRBV21-1 and TRBJ2-5; TRBD1, as called in the table, went unchecked against the DNA. TRBV21-1 represents a pseudogene. CDR3 length: 14 residues. CDR3 in amino acids: CASSTRDSQETQYF. The CDR3 DNA reads as TGTGCCAGCAGCACAAGGGACAGCCAAGAGACCCAGTACTTC.

The chain carries TRBV5-4 and TRBJ2-1, with 9 positions matching TRBD2. Germline CDR1 SGHNT, CDR2 YYREEE (reference sequence). The CDR3 is made up of 16 amino acids. Trimming took 0 bases from V and 3 from J; bases not matched to a gene: 4. The CDR3 loop reads CASSLAGAGGYNEQFF. The CDR3 nucleotides read TGTGCCAGCAGCTTGGCCGGAGCGGGGGGCTACAATGAGCAGTTCTTC.

This clone appeared a few times. The chain is built from TRBV5-6 and TRBJ2-6; D is ambiguous. The germline V gene has CDR1 SGHDT and CDR2 YYEEEE. Trimming shortened V by 2 bases and J by 3 bases, and 9 bases separated the two germline ends. The CDR3 length is 15 residues. The CDR3 region is CASSLALSGANVLTF. The DNA for the CDR3 is TGTGCCAGCAGCTTAGCCCTGAGTGGGGCCAACGTCCTGACTTTC.

Only one count was recorded for this clone. The rearrangement joins TRBV6-1 to TRBJ1-2; tentative D call: TRBD1 (5 bases). The germline CDR1 and CDR2 sequences are MNHNS and SASEGT. V gave up 4 bases and J gave up 13 bases, with 13 bases separating them. This CDR3 region has 11 residues. The CDR3 sequence: CASSASGGGTF. DNA of the CDR3: TGTGCCAGCAGTGCCAGTGGGGGAGGCACCTTC.

The chain carries TRBV2 and TRBJ1-1; maybe TRBD1 (5 bases). Germline loops: CDR1 SNHLY, CDR2 FYNNEI. This CDR3 has 13 amino acids. V was pared by 7 bases and J by 0 bases, with 9 bases between. The CDR3 sequence: CASNGHVNTEAFF. CDR3 in DNA: TGTGCCAGCAATGGACATGTGAACACTGAAGCTTTCTTT. Using reference TRBV2 and TRBJ1-1 for the parts outside the CDR3, the full variable domain is EPEVTQTPSHQVTQMGQEVILRCVPISNHLYFYWYRQILGQKVEFLVSFYNNEISEKSEIFDDQFSVERPDGSNFTLKIRSTKLEDSAMYFCASNGHVNTEAFFGQGTRLTVV.

V gene TRBV6-6 combines with J gene TRBJ1-5; possibly TRBD1 for D (6 bases). Germline lookup yields CDR1 MNHNY and CDR2 SVGAGI (reference sequence). The CDR3 loop spans 13 amino acids. The CDR3 loop reads CATGLGGRQPQHF. The DNA of the CDR3 is TGTGCGACGGGACTCGGGGGCAGACAGCCCCAGCATTTT.

The CDR3: CASSLGGAGPSNTQYF. CDR3 nucleotides: TGTGCCAGTTCACTCGGGGGGGCGGGGCCCTCGAATACGCAGTATTTT. This chain connects TRBV6-6 to TRBJ2-3; 8 bases line up with TRBD2. This CDR3 comprises 16 residues. Germline-derived CDR1 and CDR2 are MNHNY and SVGAGI (reference sequence). Trimming cost V 9 bases and J 7 bases; bases outside gene matches: 18.

The V call is TRBV5-4, the J call TRBJ1-5; maybe TRBD1 (5 bases). With 3 bases removed from V and 3 bases from J, the gap between germline ends came to 10 bases. Germline lookup yields CDR1 SGHNT and CDR2 YYREEE (reference sequence). The CDR3 totals 14 residues. The CDR3 region has the DNA TGTGCCAGCAGCTCCGACAGTTCCAATCAGCCCCAGCATTTT. Translation gives CASSSDSSNQPQHF.

V is TRBV29-1 and J is TRBJ2-7; the D gene could be TRBD1 or TRBD2 (6 bases each). V was clipped by 5 bases and J by 5 bases, with 19 bases between them. CDR3 size: 14 residues. Germline CDR1 is SQVTM and CDR2 is ANQGSEA. The CDR3 DNA is TGCAGCGTTTACAACGGAGGGGGTGGTCACGAGCAGTACTTC. Its translation is CSVYNGGGGHEQYF.

The V call is TRBV27, the J call TRBJ2-5, with 14 bases aligning to TRBD2. Trimming removed 6 bases from V and 4 bases from J; junction bases left unmatched: 4. The CDR3 extends over 15 amino acids. Germline V gives CDR1 MNHEY, CDR2 SMNVEV (reference sequence). The CDR3 DNA reads as TGTGCCAGCAGCAGACTAGCGGGGGGGACAGAGACCCAGTACTTC. Residues: CASSRLAGGTETQYF.

V usage is TRBV18 and J usage is TRBJ2-7, with 11 bases identical to TRBD2. This CDR3 is built from 16 residues. Germline trimming cut 4 bases from V and 4 bases from J; bases unmatched to any gene: 9. Looked up from germline, CDR1 is KGHSH and CDR2 is LQKENI. The CDR3 DNA reads TGTGCCAGCTCACTCAGACTAGCGGGGAATAATTACGAGCAGTACTTC. Protein: CASSLRLAGNNYEQYF.

The gene calls are TRBV28 and TRBJ1-2, with no clear D. V lost 1 base, J lost 8 bases, and 8 bases lay in between. CDR1 MDHEN and CDR2 SYDVKM come from the germline V gene. The CDR3 has 12 amino acids. CDR3 in amino acids: CASSLFEGGYTF. CDR3 DNA sequence: TGTGCCAGCAGTTTATTTGAAGGCGGCTACACCTTC.

The chain links TRBV15 to TRBJ1-5; D is possibly TRBD1 (5 bases). The CDR3 has 12 residues. The V end was cut by 5 bases, the J end by 7 bases, with 9 bases between. CDR1 is LNHNV, CDR2 YYDKDF, per germline (reference sequence). The chain's CDR3 is CATSPWGQPQHF. Here the CDR3 DNA reads TGTGCCACCAGCCCCTGGGGCCAGCCCCAGCATTTT.

This clone turned up a few times. J is TRBJ2-2 and V is TRBV6-5; 9 positions agree with TRBD2. Germline V lookup: CDR1 MNHEY, CDR2 SVGAGI. V lost 5 bases and J lost 4; bases outside the gene matches: 2. CDR3 length equals 14 residues. The CDR3 protein is CASSLAGSTGELFF. CDR3 in DNA: TGTGCCAGCAGTCTAGCGGGGAGCACCGGGGAGCTGTTTTTT.

The chain employs TRBV10-3 and TRBJ2-1, with TRBD2 matching 10 bases. Looked up from germline, CDR1 is ENHRY and CDR2 is SYGVKD. The CDR3 extends over 15 amino acids. V shed 5 bases, J shed 10 bases, and the junction held 11 bases outside the gene matches. The CDR3 region is CAISPGLAPRFEQFF. The CDR3 region has the DNA TGTGCCATCAGTCCGGGACTAGCGCCCCGCTTCGAGCAGTTCTTC.

The chain combines TRBV11-2 with TRBJ2-2; 7 bases fit TRBD1. Germline values: CDR1 SGHAT, CDR2 FQNNGV. This CDR3 spans 15 amino acids. V trimming: 5 bases; J trimming: 2 bases; junction bases outside the gene matches: 5. CDR3 sequence: CASSPRQGNTGELFF. As DNA, the CDR3 is TGTGCCAGCAGCCCTAGACAGGGAAACACCGGGGAGCTGTTTTTT.

The V gene is TRBV5-1, the J gene TRBJ2-3; D is perhaps TRBD1 (5 bases). Germline V CDR1 and CDR2: SGHRS, YFSETQ. Trimming stripped 1 base from V and 6 bases from J, with 12 bases between. The CDR3 spans 14 residues. The CDR3 sequence: CASSLSQGSDTQYF. In nucleotides, the CDR3 is TGCGCCAGCAGCTTGTCGCAGGGTTCCGATACGCAGTATTTT. Based on the CDR3 plus reference TRBV5-1 and TRBJ2-3, the full variable domain is KAGVTQTPRYLIKTRGQQVTLSCSPISGHRSVSWYQQTPGQGLQFLFEYFSETQRNKGNFPGRFSGRQFSNSRSEMNVSTLELGDSALYLCASSLSQGSDTQYFGPGTRLTVL.